This T cell receptor (beta chain) was recorded in a study of T cells in Graves' hyperthyroidism and ophthalmopathy. This CDR3 contains 15 residues. The J segment lost 4 bases and the V segment lost 5 bases, leaving 5 bases of the junction unmatched. CDR1 is MNHEY, CDR2 SMNVEV, per germline (reference sequence). Graves' hyperthyroidism was deemed stable given no ophthalmopathy progression within 18 months. Criteria for exclusion of patients were uncontrolled infection, other autoimmune disease, pregnancy or lactation. What was amplified from RNA transcripts were TCR beta CDR3 regions. First-round RT-PCR targeting the TCR CDR3 was performed with the HTBI primer set. In TCRdb, the multiplex PCR reads were re-called with MiXCR into one record per CDR3 protein. The sample consists of 90,000 to 120,000 distinct CDR3 sequences, approximately 15% of them appearing once. Study-level findings and limits: Most clonotypes expanded in the thyroid (above 0.001) were also present in blood. A median 6.5 months before onset, the model predicted ophthalmopathy.

In its sample, this clonotype was seen many times. Its antigen is unknown. The specimen was blood. This receptor was identified in a woman aged 45-59 years with Graves' hyperthyroidism. The chain recombines TRBV27 with TRBJ2-5; TRBD2 matches 12 bases. In DNA, the CDR3 is TGTGCCAGCAGTGGACTAGCGGGAAGTTTAGAGACCCAGTACTTC. This codes for CASSGLAGSLETQYF.